One and the same sample provided the 23 T cell receptor beta chains below, sequenced in a study of T-cell reconstitution after alpha-beta-depleted transplantation in children. Researchers prepared the TCRbeta library using unique molecular identifiers, the study reports. MiXCR, applied by TCRdb to the PCR reads, yields one record per CDR3 protein. Of about 200,000 distinct CDR3 sequences in the sample, roughly 6.3% were seen once. The material sequenced was PBMCs, taken before TCRalphabeta/CD19-depleted stem cell transplant. All receptors derive from a girl under three years old with combined immunodeficiency, due to receive a stem cell transplant.

This sequence joins TRBV19 and TRBJ2-2; D not certain. CDR1 and CDR2 (germline): LNHDA, SQIVND (reference sequence). This CDR3 has 13 residues. The V end was cut by 4 bases, the J end by 3 bases, with 6 bases between. The CDR3 nucleotides are TGTGCCAGTAGTAGGATCGACACCGGGGAGCTGTTTTTT. It codes for CASSRIDTGELFF. Looking up the rest from reference TRBV19 and TRBJ2-2 gives the full variable domain: DGGITQSPKYLFRKEGQNVTLSCEQNLNHDAMYWYRQDPGQGLRLIYYSQIVNDFQKGDIAEGYSVSREKKESFPLTVTSAQKNPTAFYLCASSRIDTGELFFGEGSRLTVL.

This clonotype was recorded many times. The chain links TRBV20-1 to TRBJ1-2, with D uncertain. The V gene's germline CDR1 is DFQATT and CDR2 SNEGSKA (reference sequence). This CDR3 is 12 amino acids long. V was trimmed by 5 bases and J by 4 bases, leaving 11 bases between them. The CDR3 is CSAEDAGYGYTF. The CDR3 DNA reads as TGCAGTGCTGAGGACGCGGGCTATGGCTACACCTTC.

As for this clonotype: A much larger clone differs by one base, so this may be a read error. The V and J genes are TRBV5-1 and TRBJ1-1; no reliable D call. This CDR3 comprises 15 residues. CDR1 is SGHRS, CDR2 YFSETQ, per germline. The CDR3 sequence: CTSSLETVLSTEAFF. The DNA of the CDR3 is TGCACCAGCAGCTTGGAAACAGTTTTAAGCACTGAAGCTTTCTTT. The full variable domain, with the rest looked up from reference TRBV5-1 and TRBJ1-1, is KAGVTQTPRYLIKTRGQQVTLSCSPISGHRSVSWYQQTPGQGLQFLFEYFSETQRNKGNFPGRFSGRQFSNSRSEMNVSTLELGDSALYLCTSSLETVLSTEAFFGQGTRLTVV.

This clonotype showed up many times. This chain uses TRBV12-3 or TRBV12-4 with TRBJ2-2; 10 nucleotides line up with TRBD2. CDR3 size: 17 residues. V gave up 1 base and J gave up 4 bases; unmatched junction bases: 6. DNA for the CDR3: TGTGCCAGCAGTTTAGGCCCAGCGGGAGGGACCACCGGGGAGCTGTTTTTT. Translating gives CASSLGPAGGTTGELFF.

J is TRBJ2-4 and V is TRBV19, with 10 nucleotides matching TRBD2. The V gene's germline CDR1 is LNHDA and CDR2 SQIVND (reference sequence). There are 17 residues in the CDR3. The J segment lost 0 bases and the V segment lost 5 bases, leaving 7 bases of the junction unmatched. This chain's CDR3 is CASSSLAGALAKNIQYF. Here the CDR3 DNA reads TGTGCCAGTAGTTCTCTAGCGGGAGCGCTAGCCAAAAACATTCAGTACTTC.

About this clonotype itself: A much larger clone is a single base away; this may be a read error. V usage is TRBV29-1 and J usage is TRBJ2-3; tentative D call: TRBD2 (6 bases). Looked up from germline, CDR1 is SQVTM and CDR2 is ANQGSEA. The CDR3 is made up of 17 amino acids. Trimming left V 6 bases short and J 3 bases short, with 25 bases between. CDR3 DNA: TGCAGCGTGCACTTCTCGGGTAGGGGAGGAACGACAGATACGCAGTATTTT. This encodes CSVHFSGRGGTTDTQYF.

This clonotype was seen at least ten times. This chain uses TRBV20-1 with TRBJ1-2, with D unresolved. Germline V gives CDR1 DFQATT, CDR2 SNEGSKA (reference sequence). V lost 5 bases and J 5 bases, leaving 3 bases between the germline ends. The length of the CDR3 is 9 residues. The CDR3 region is CSAPYGYTF. CDR3 DNA: TGCAGTGCTCCTTATGGCTACACCTTC.

The chain has TRBV3-1 and TRBJ2-4; 7 positions match TRBD1. The germline V gene encodes CDR1 LGHDT and CDR2 YNNKEL (reference sequence). The length of the CDR3 is 18 residues. The CDR3, as DNA: TGTACCTTCAGCCAGGACAGGCCCAACCTTTTAGCCAAAAACATTCAGTACTTC. The encoded protein is CTFSQDRPNLLAKNIQYF. Based on the CDR3 plus reference TRBV3-1 and TRBJ2-4, the full variable domain is DTAVSQTPKYLVTQMGNDKSIKCEQNLGHDTMYWYKQDSKKFLKIMFSYNNKELIINETVPNRFSPKSPDKAHLNLHINSLELGDSAVYFCTFSQDRPNLLAKNIQYFGAGTRLSVL.

At least ten counts were recorded for this clonotype. The genes are TRBV20-1 and TRBJ2-7; D remains ambiguous. This CDR3 contains 14 residues. Germline CDR1 and CDR2: DFQATT and SNEGSKA (reference sequence). V dropped 1 base and J dropped 0 bases, with 10 bases sitting between them. The DNA for the CDR3 is TGCAGTGCTAGAGCTGCCTCGTACTCCTACGAGCAGTACTTC. This codes for CSARAASYSYEQYF.

This clonotype came up many times. The chain carries TRBV20-1 and TRBJ1-1; D is unresolved. The CDR3 totals 13 residues. Germline loops: CDR1 DFQATT, CDR2 SNEGSKA (reference sequence). The germline V and J ends were trimmed by 6 bases and 3 bases, with 14 bases remaining between them. The CDR3 nucleotides are TGCAGTGCACCGACACGGGGTGACACTGAAGCTTTCTTT. Its translation is CSAPTRGDTEAFF.

This clonotype occurred many times. The V call is TRBV7-9, the J call TRBJ2-7; D gene unclear. The length of the CDR3 is 14 residues. Germline-derived CDR1 and CDR2 are SEHNR and FQNEAQ (reference sequence). Trimming took 3 bases from V and 2 from J, leaving 11 bases between them. In DNA, the CDR3 is TGTGCCAGCAGCTTGGTCAGCAACCCCTACGAGCAGTACTTC. This gives the protein CASSLVSNPYEQYF.

There are many counts of this clonotype. This chain links TRBV9 with TRBJ2-1; D is tentatively TRBD1 or TRBD2 (5 bases each). Trimming removed 0 bases at V and 7 bases at J, with 8 bases between. Germline assignment: CDR1 SGDLS and CDR2 YYNGEE. CDR3 length: 13 residues. The CDR3: CASSVGGVNEQFF. CDR3 nucleotide sequence: TGTGCCAGCAGCGTAGGAGGGGTTAATGAGCAGTTCTTC.

This clonotype was recorded at least ten times. In DNA, the CDR3 is TGTGCCAGCAGCTTATATGTTACCCGGGCGGGGGGCTTCATCTACAATGAGCAGTTCTTC. It codes for CASSLYVTRAGGFIYNEQFF. This sequence joins TRBV11-2 and TRBJ2-1; TRBD2 matches 8 bases. Losses at the gene ends were 2 bases for V and 3 bases for J; bases not matched to a gene: 18. The CDR3 runs to 20 residues. Germline assignment: CDR1 SGHAT and CDR2 FQNNGV.

The CDR3: CATKEDGRALDTQYF. Written as DNA, the CDR3 is TGTGCCACCAAAGAGGACGGGAGGGCGTTGGATACGCAGTATTTT. The rearrangement links TRBV24-1 to TRBJ2-3; 8 bases are a match to TRBD2. This CDR3 region has 15 residues. Losses at the gene ends were 8 bases for V and 6 bases for J; bases not matched to a gene: 12. Germline V gene data show CDR1 as KGHDR and CDR2 as SFDVKD.

This clonotype was observed many times. CDR3 protein: CASSFAEPYNEQFF. In DNA form, the CDR3 reads TGCGCCAGCAGCTTCGCGGAACCCTACAATGAGCAGTTCTTC. The V and J genes are TRBV5-1 and TRBJ2-1; D is ambiguous. The CDR3 runs to 14 residues. Trimming cost V 2 bases and J 2 bases, with 8 bases left between them. From germline, CDR1 is SGHRS and CDR2 YFSETQ. Looking up the rest from reference TRBV5-1 and TRBJ2-1 gives the full variable domain: KAGVTQTPRYLIKTRGQQVTLSCSPISGHRSVSWYQQTPGQGLQFLFEYFSETQRNKGNFPGRFSGRQFSNSRSEMNVSTLELGDSALYLCASSFAEPYNEQFFGPGTRLTVL.

This clonotype was recorded at least ten times. The CDR3 DNA is TGTGCCAGCAGACGAGAGCGGGACATACTCTATGAGCAGTTCTTC. Protein product: CASRRERDILYEQFF. The gene calls are TRBV28 and TRBJ2-1; D may be TRBD2 (7 bases). Germline CDR1 reads MDHEN; CDR2 reads SYDVKM. This CDR3 is built from 15 residues. Trimming took 6 bases from V and 8 from J, leaving 20 bases between them.

V and J are TRBV12-3 or TRBV12-4 and TRBJ1-6, with 7 bases matching TRBD1. V gave up 6 bases and J gave up 7 bases; unmatched junction bases: 15. The CDR3 contains 17 residues. CDR3 in amino acids: CASSFVVGTVPNSPLHF. Written as DNA, the CDR3 is TGTGCCAGCAGCTTCGTCGTGGGGACAGTTCCAAATTCACCCCTCCACTTT.

This clonotype was recorded many times. This chain connects TRBV9 to TRBJ2-7; 7 nucleotides line up with TRBD1. Germline CDR1 is SGDLS and CDR2 is YYNGEE. The CDR3 is made up of 14 amino acids. V was pared by 3 bases and J by 6 bases, with 9 bases of the junction left unmatched. Here the CDR3 reads CASSGGRGPVEQYF. CDR3 DNA sequence: TGTGCCAGCAGCGGGGGAAGGGGGCCGGTCGAGCAGTACTTC.

This clonotype was counted many times. The chain carries TRBV7-9 and TRBJ2-7; perhaps TRBD2 as D (6 bases). This CDR3 contains 15 residues. Germline CDR1 is SEHNR and CDR2 is FQNEAQ (reference sequence). Trimming took 3 bases from V and 6 from J, leaving 18 bases between them. For the CDR3, the DNA is TGTGCCAGCAGCTTTTCCGAGGACTATTTGGGCGAGCAGTACTTC. Its protein product is CASSFSEDYLGEQYF.

This clonotype occurred many times. This chain joins TRBV7-8 and TRBJ2-2; D unresolved. Looked up from germline, CDR1 is SGHVS and CDR2 is FQNEAQ. This CDR3 comprises 14 residues. Trimming stripped 1 base from V and 4 bases from J, with 7 bases between. Written as DNA, the CDR3 is TGTGCCAGCAGCTTAGTGACGGGCACCGGGGAGCTGTTTTTT. It codes for CASSLVTGTGELFF.

This clonotype has a count of ten or more. The genes are TRBV24-1 and TRBJ2-1; TRBD1 agrees at 7 bases. The length of the CDR3 is 12 residues. The J segment lost 10 bases and the V segment lost 4 bases, leaving 3 bases of the junction unmatched. Germline loops: CDR1 KGHDR, CDR2 SFDVKD. DNA of the CDR3: TGTGCCACCAGTGAGAGGACAGGCGAGCAGTTCTTC. It specifies CATSERTGEQFF.

This clonotype came up many times. The J gene is TRBJ2-7, the V gene TRBV13; TRBD2 matches 7 bases. There are 17 residues in the CDR3. CDR1 and CDR2 (germline): PRHDT, FYEKMQ (reference sequence). V trimming: 0 bases; J trimming: 3 bases; junction bases outside the gene matches: 11. The CDR3 DNA sequence: TGTGCCAGCAGCTTAGGCCCCCAGCGGGACGGCAGCTACGAGCAGTACTTC. Protein product: CASSLGPQRDGSYEQYF.

Worth noting for this clonotype: This clone may be a read error of a much larger clone one base away. This chain uses TRBV20-1 with TRBJ2-1, with no clear D. The CDR3 extends over 13 amino acids. From germline, CDR1 is DFQATT and CDR2 SNEGSKA (reference sequence). CDR3: CNARETSRNEQFF. CDR3 bases: TGCAATGCTAGAGAGACAAGCCGGAATGAGCAGTTCTTC.